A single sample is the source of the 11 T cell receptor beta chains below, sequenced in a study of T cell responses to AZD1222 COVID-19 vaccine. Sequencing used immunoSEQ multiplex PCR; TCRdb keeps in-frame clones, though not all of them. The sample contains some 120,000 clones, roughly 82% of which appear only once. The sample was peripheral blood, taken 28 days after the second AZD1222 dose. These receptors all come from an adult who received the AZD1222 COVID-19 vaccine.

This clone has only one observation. CDR3 DNA: TGCGCCAGCAGCCAAGATCGGGCAGGCGTCTATGGCTACACCTTC. Its translation is CASSQDRAGVYGYTF. The V gene is TRBV4-1, the J gene TRBJ1-2, with D unclear. There are 15 residues in the CDR3. The V gene lost 0 bases and the J gene lost 4 bases, with 12 bases spanning the gap. Germline-derived CDR1 and CDR2 are MGHRA and YSYEKL.

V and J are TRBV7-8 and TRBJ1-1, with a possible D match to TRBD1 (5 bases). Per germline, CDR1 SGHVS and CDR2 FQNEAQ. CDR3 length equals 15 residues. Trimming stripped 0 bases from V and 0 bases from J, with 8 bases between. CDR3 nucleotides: TGTGCCAGCAGCTTAGCACCAGGGTTGAACACTGAAGCTTTCTTT. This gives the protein CASSLAPGLNTEAFF.

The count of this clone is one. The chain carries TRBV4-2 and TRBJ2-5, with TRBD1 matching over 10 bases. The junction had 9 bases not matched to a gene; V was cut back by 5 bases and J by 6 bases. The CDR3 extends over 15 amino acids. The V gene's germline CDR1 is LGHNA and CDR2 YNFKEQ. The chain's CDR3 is CASSVGGQGEKTQYF. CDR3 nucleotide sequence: TGTGCCAGCAGCGTAGGCGGACAGGGGGAAAAGACCCAGTACTTC.

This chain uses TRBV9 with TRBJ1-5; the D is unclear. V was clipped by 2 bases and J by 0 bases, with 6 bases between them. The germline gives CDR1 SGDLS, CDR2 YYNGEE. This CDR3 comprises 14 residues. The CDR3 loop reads CASSVDNSNQPQHF. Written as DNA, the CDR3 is TGTGCCAGCAGCGTCGACAATAGCAATCAGCCCCAGCATTTT.

The CDR3 protein is CASSTGGGAGTPLHF. The CDR3 nucleotides read TGTGCCAGTAGTACAGGAGGGGGCGCGGGGACACCCCTCCACTTT. The rearrangement joins TRBV19 to TRBJ1-6; 7 bases match TRBD1. J was trimmed by 11 bases and V by 4 bases; bases with no gene match: 11. The CDR3 runs 15 residues. The germline V gene has CDR1 LNHDA and CDR2 SQIVND (reference sequence).

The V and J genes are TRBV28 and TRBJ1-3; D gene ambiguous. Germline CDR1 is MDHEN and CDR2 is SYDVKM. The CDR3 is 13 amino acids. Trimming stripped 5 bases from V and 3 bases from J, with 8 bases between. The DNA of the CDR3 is TGTGCCAGCAGTCCAGGACGTGGAAACACCATATATTTT. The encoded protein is CASSPGRGNTIYF.

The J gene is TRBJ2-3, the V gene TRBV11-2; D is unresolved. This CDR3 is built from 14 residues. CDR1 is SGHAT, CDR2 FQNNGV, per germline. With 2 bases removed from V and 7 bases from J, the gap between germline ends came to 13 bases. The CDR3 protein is CASSLNRQVYTQYF. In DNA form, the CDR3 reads TGTGCCAGCAGCTTAAACCGCCAAGTCTATACGCAGTATTTT.

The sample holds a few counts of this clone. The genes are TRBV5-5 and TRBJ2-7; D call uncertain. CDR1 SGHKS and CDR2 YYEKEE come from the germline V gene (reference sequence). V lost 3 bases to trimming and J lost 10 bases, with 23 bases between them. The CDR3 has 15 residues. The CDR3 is CASSSRFGESTIQYF. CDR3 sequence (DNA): TGTGCCAGCAGCTCTCGTTTTGGGGAATCAACTATACAGTACTTC.

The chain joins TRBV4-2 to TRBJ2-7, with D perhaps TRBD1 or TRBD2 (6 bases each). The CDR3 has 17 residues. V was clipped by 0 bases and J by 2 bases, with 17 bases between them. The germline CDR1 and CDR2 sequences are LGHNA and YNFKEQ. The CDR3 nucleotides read TGTGCCAGCAGCCAAGAGGAGAGGTGGGGGGCAACCTACGAGCAGTACTTC. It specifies CASSQEERWGATYEQYF.

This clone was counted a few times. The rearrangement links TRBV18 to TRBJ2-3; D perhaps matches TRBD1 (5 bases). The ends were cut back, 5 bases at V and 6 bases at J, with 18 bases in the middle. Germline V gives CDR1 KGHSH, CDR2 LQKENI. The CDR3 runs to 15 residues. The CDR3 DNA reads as TGTGCCAGCTCAGTTGGTAGGGGCGCACCGGATACGCAGTATTTT. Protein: CASSVGRGAPDTQYF.

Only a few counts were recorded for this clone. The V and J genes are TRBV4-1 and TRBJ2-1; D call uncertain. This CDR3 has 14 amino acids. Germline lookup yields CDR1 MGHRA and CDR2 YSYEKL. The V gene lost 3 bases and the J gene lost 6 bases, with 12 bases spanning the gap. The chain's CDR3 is CASSQLGYRNEQFF. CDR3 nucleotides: TGCGCCAGCAGCCAGCTGGGTTACCGCAATGAGCAGTTCTTC.